This T cell receptor (beta chain) is drawn from a study of blood T cell repertoires in COVID-19. This table comes from immunoSEQ multiplex PCR, and its TCRdb copy is limited to in-frame clones, with some not included. The sample has fewer than 250,000 clones, around 80% seen once. This clone appeared a single time. Germline CDR1 MNHEY, CDR2 SVGEGT. V was shortened by 5 bases and J by 7 bases, with 9 bases between the two germline ends. This CDR3 contains 13 residues. The receptor comes from a man aged 55 to 70 who had recovered from COVID-19. V and J are TRBV6-2 or TRBV6-3 and TRBJ1-6; the D gene is possibly TRBD1 (6 bases). Sequenced sample: PBMCs or T cells enriched from blood (not recorded which). The CDR3 DNA sequence: TGTGCCAGCAGTACCGACAGGAATTCACCCCTCCACTTT. It is translated as CASSTDRNSPLHF.